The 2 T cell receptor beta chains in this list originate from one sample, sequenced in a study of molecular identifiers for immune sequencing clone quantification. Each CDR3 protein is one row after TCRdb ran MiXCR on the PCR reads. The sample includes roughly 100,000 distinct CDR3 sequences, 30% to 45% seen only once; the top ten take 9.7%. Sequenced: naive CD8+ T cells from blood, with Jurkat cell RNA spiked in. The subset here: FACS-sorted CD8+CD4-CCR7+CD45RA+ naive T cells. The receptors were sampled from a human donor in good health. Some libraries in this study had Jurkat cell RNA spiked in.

The CDR3 loop is CASSSSGQETQYF. The DNA for the CDR3 is TGTGCCAGCAGCTCCTCCGGACAAGAGACCCAGTACTTC. The V and J genes are TRBV13 and TRBJ2-5, with D uncertain. Deletions cut 4 bases from V and 2 bases from J, with 8 bases between. This CDR3 contains 13 residues. From germline, CDR1 is PRHDT and CDR2 FYEKMQ (reference sequence). Together with reference TRBV13 and TRBJ2-5, the CDR3 gives the full variable domain: AAGVIQSPRHLIKEKRETATLKCYPIPRHDTVYWYQQGPGQDPQFLISFYEKMQSDKGSIPDRFSAQQFSDYHSELNMSSLELGDSALYFCASSSSGQETQYFGPGTRLLVL.

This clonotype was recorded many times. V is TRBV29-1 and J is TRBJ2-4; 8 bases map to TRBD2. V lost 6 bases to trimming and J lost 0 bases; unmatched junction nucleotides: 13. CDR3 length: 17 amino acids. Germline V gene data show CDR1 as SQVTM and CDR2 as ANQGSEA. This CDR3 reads CSVAGTSVSIAKNIQYF. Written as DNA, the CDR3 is TGCAGCGTGGCCGGGACTAGTGTTTCAATAGCCAAAAACATTCAGTACTTC.